This TCR beta chain derives from a study of blood T cell repertoires in COVID-19. The table came from immunoSEQ multiplex PCR; TCRdb's copy has only in-frame clones and leaves some out. The profile shows 120,000 or so clones, around 90% of them singletons. V was clipped by 4 bases and J by 5 bases, with 9 bases between them. The V gene's germline CDR1 is MNHEY and CDR2 SVGEGT. This CDR3 region has 13 residues. The sample was peripheral blood. The chain carries TRBV6-2 or TRBV6-3 and TRBJ1-5; D gene ambiguous. The TCR originated in a woman in her forties or fifties with acute or convalescent COVID-19. CDR3: CASSSQIYQPQHF. Here the CDR3 DNA reads TGTGCCAGCAGTTCCCAGATCTATCAGCCCCAGCATTTT.